At least ten counts were recorded for the clone carrying this TCR beta chain. Its antigen is unknown. The protocol attached unique molecular identifiers to individual cDNA molecules. TCRdb ran MiXCR on the 5' RACE reads and lists one entry per CDR3 protein. Of about 52,000 distinct CDR3 sequences in the sample, around 10% were seen once. This sample stems from a study of early T cells in non-severe SARS-CoV-2 infection. About the study: Unpaired chains resulted from sequencing bulk RNA of unsorted whole blood.

The CDR3 contains 13 residues. V dropped 4 bases and J dropped 5 bases, with 10 bases sitting between them. In germline, CDR1 is SGHTA, CDR2 FQGNSA. Overall study findings and caveats: Matching results from VDJdb favored anti-spike CD8 responses, leaving private and CD4 specificities undetected.

Sequences were obtained from whole blood. The chain has TRBV7-2 and TRBJ2-3, with D uncertain. The clonotype comes from an adult who was a healthcare worker with PCR-confirmed SARS-CoV-2 infection or an uninfected control (not recorded which). The CDR3 nucleotides read TGTGCCAGCAGCTCGCCTGGCGGAGATACGCAGTATTTT. Its protein is CASSSPGGDTQYF.